This TCR beta chain was recorded in a study of graft-versus-host responses after intestinal transplantation. The CDR3 is 14 amino acids. The germline V gene has CDR1 MNHEY and CDR2 SVGAGI. The V end was cut by 5 bases, the J end by 5 bases, with 12 bases between. Data came from immunoSEQ multiplex PCR; TCRdb stores just in-frame clones and leaves some out. The sample lists around 90,000 clones, 85% to 95% seen once, with 0.95% to 1.3% in the top ten. General observations from the study: GvH clones turned up in recipient marrow; some had shown up first in ileum or blood.

Comments on this clone: The antigen is not known.

The V and J genes are TRBV6-5 and TRBJ1-4, with no clear D. This TCR was recovered from a human donor who was the organ donor for an intestinal transplant. Sequencing was performed on unstimulated CD8+ T cells sorted from spleen or lymph node cells, taken before transplant. The CDR3 loop reads CASSLDGGNEKLFF. The CDR3 coding sequence is TGTGCCAGCAGTCTGGACGGAGGAAATGAAAAACTGTTTTTT.